This note documents a single TCR beta chain sequence. Its antigen is not yet known. It has no much larger one-base neighbor in the sample; base qualities were not kept. The immunoSEQ Assay, a bias-controlled multiplex PCR, was used to amplify TCRbeta CDR3 regions from genomic DNA. Per the original workflow: The number of nucleated cells in each sample was estimated by amplification of reference gene primers within the assay. To quantify the absolute abundance of each unique TCRbeta CDR3 rearrangement, sequence reads were collapsed and filtered. For each sample, productive Simpson clonality was calculated by taking the square root of Simpson's diversity index across productive rearrangements. TCRdb carries this immuneACCESS record with in-frame sequences only. Its versions omit some clonotypes, under half of them owing to an unresolved V gene in the studies checked, with the rest unexplained. The V and J calls and clone size are taken from that table; D and trimming were inferred from the DNA. The sample yields about 68,000 clones; around 91% were counted once. The ten largest account for around 2.5% of the sample.

Whole blood was collected in K2EDTA tubes by collaborating institutions according to the institutions' own protocols. For TCRbeta analysis, collaborators shipped samples in one of three forms: frozen whole blood, isolated PBMCs, or DNA extracted from either of those sample types. These data belong to a study of blood T cell repertoires in COVID-19 (dated by TCRdb to 2020 to 2021). Study-level background: Collaborator samples came from the United States, Italy and Spain and covered acute and convalescent phases of COVID-19. The material from the prospective study consisted of cDNA or gDNA derived from T cells, B-cell-depleted T cells, or PBMCs. Subjects who had been exposed to COVID-19, were actively infected with it, or had recovered from it provided the deeply sampled blood TCRbeta repertoires that made up the dataset. The repertoires were made available in a free public database intended to serve as a resource for research on the immune response to SARS-CoV-2. Samples were obtained from the ongoing ImmuneRACE study (first 160 participants) and from about 1,300 subjects provided by 6 global collaborators. The sample metadata nearly always contained a de-identified subject ID, COVID-19 status, age in years and sex. Where HLA class I and class II types were available, the types were taken from metadata supplied by the sample provider, not from assay-based typing.

CDR1 and CDR2 were assigned from the germline V gene as SNHLY and FYNNEI. Between the V and J ends, shortened by 3 bases and 6 bases respectively, the junction contains 6 bases. Taken from cysteine to phenylalanine, the CDR3 has 12 residues. The kept DNA is CDR3 alone, 36 bases in frame from the first base. What the authors observed across the whole study: How much clinical and demographic metadata was included differed by source and by participant, and the metadata was provided uncurated.

The chain is encoded by TRBV2 joined to TRBJ1-5, and perhaps TRBD1 as D gene, on 5 matching bases. The TCR comes from a man aged 45 to 65 with acute or convalescent COVID-19. Material for sequencing was peripheral blood. Read as DNA, the sequence is TGTGCCAGCAGTGAGGGGGGTCAGCCCCAGCATTTT. The encoded protein is CASSEGGQPQHF. With the portions outside the CDR3 filled from the reference TRBV2 and TRBJ1-5 genes, the complete variable region becomes EPEVTQTPSHQVTQMGQEVILRCVPISNHLYFYWYRQILGQKVEFLVSFYNNEISEKSEIFDDQFSVERPDGSNFTLKIRSTKLEDSAMYFCASSEGGQPQHFGDGTRLSIL.